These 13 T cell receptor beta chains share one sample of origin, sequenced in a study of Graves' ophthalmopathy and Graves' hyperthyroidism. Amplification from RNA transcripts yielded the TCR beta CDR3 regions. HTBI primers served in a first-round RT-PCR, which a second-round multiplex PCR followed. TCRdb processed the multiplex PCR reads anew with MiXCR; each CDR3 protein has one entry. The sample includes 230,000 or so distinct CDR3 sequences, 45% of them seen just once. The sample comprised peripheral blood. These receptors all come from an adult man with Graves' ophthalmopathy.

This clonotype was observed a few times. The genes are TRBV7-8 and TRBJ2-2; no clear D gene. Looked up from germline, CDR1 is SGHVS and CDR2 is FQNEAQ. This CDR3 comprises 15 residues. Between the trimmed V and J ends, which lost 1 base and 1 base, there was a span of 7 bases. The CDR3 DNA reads TGTGCCAGCAGCTTAGAGTGGGAGAACACCGGGGAGCTGTTTTTT. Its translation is CASSLEWENTGELFF.

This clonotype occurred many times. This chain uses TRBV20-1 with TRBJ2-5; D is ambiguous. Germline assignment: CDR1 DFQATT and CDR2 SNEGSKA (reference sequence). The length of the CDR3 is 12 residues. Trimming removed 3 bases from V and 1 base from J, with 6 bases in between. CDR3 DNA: TGCAGTGCTAGCGTACGCCAAGAGACCCAGTACTTC. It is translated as CSASVRQETQYF.

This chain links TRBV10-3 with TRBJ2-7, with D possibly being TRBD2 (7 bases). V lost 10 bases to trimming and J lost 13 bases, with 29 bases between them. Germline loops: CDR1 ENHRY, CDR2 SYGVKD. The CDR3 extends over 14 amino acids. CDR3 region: CASRRGRAGRPTYF. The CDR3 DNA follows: TGTGCCAGCAGGAGGGGGAGGGCGGGTCGCCCTACCTACTTC.

Here the CDR3 reads CASSVYSQAPSGNTIYF. The CDR3 bases are TGTGCCAGCAGCGTTTATTCCCAGGCACCGTCTGGAAACACCATATATTTT. The rearrangement joins TRBV9 to TRBJ1-3; no firm D call. The CDR3 spans 17 residues. V dropped 2 bases and J dropped 1 base, with 16 bases sitting between them. Germline V lookup: CDR1 SGDLS, CDR2 YYNGEE. The full variable domain, completed using reference TRBV9 and TRBJ1-3, is DSGVTQTPKHLITATGQRVTLRCSPRSGDLSVYWYQQSLDQGLQFLIQYYNGEERAKGNILERFSAQQFPDLHSELNLSSLELGDSALYFCASSVYSQAPSGNTIYFGEGSWLTVV.

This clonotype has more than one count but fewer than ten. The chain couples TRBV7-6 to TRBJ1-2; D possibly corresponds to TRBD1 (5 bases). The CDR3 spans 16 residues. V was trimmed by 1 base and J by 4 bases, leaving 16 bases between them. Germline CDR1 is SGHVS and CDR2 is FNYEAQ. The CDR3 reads CASSLGQGAEGYGYTF. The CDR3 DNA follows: TGTGCCAGCAGCTTAGGTCAAGGGGCGGAGGGCTATGGCTACACCTTC.

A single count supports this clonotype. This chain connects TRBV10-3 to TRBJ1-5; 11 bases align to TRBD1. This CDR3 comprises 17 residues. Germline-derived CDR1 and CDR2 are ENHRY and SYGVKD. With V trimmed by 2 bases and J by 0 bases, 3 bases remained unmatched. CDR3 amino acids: CAISEGTGGYSNQPQHF. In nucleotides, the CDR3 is TGTGCCATCAGTGAGGGGACAGGGGGATATAGCAATCAGCCCCAGCATTTT.

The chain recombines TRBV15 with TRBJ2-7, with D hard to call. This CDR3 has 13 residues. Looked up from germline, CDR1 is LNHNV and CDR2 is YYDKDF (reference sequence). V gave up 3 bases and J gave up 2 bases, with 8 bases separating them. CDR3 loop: CATSRTVTYEQYF. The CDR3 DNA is TGTGCCACCAGCAGGACGGTCACCTACGAGCAGTACTTC.

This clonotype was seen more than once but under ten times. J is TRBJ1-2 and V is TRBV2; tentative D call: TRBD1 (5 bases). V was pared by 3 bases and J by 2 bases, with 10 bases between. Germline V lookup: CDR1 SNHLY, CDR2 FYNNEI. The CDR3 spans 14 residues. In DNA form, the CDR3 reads TGTGCCAGCAGTGATACCGAGGGGAACTATGGCTACACCTTC. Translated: CASSDTEGNYGYTF.

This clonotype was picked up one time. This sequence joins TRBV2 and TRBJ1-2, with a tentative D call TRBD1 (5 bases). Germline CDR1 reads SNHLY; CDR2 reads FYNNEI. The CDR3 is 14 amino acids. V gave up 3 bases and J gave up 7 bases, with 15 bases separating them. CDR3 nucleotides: TGTGCCAGCAGTGACAGTCCAACTAGGGGTGGCTACACCTTC. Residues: CASSDSPTRGGYTF.

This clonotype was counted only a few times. CDR3 DNA: TGTGCCATCAGACCGGGACAGGGCTCTAATGAAAAACTGTTTTTT. This gives the protein CAIRPGQGSNEKLFF. The J gene is TRBJ1-4, the V gene TRBV10-3, with 9 bases matching TRBD1. The V segment lost 6 bases and the J segment 3 bases; nucleotides outside the gene matches: 5. Germline loops: CDR1 ENHRY, CDR2 SYGVKD. The CDR3 is made up of 15 amino acids.

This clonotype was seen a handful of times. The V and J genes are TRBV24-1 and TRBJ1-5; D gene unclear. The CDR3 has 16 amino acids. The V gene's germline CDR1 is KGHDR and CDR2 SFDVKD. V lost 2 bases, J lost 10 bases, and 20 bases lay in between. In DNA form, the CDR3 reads TGTGCCACCAGTGATTCCACTTTATTTGGTGATCTACCCCAGCATTTT. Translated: CATSDSTLFGDLPQHF.

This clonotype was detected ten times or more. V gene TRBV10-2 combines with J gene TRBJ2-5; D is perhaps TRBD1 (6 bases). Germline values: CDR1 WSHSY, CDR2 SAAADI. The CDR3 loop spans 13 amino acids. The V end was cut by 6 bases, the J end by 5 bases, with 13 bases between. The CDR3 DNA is TGCGCCAGCAGCCTCACAGGGCTGGAGACCCAGTACTTC. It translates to CASSLTGLETQYF.

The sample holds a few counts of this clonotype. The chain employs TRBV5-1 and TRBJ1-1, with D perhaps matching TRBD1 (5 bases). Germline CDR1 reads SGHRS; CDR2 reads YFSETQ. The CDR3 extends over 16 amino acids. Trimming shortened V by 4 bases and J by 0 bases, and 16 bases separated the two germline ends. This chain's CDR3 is CASSLLGGALNTEAFF. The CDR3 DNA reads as TGCGCCAGCAGCCTACTGGGGGGTGCACTGAACACTGAAGCTTTCTTT.